The rows below give T cell receptor beta chains drawn from one sample of a study of HIV-infected children after antiretroviral therapy interruption. MiXCR, run by TCRdb on the 3' RACE reads, gives a single entry per CDR3 protein. Among tens of thousands of distinct CDR3 sequences listed, around 4.7% were seen once. This sample comprised CD45RA+ CD4+ T cells from PBMCs, pooled from several time points, obtained from a donor given antiretroviral therapy, either interrupted or continuous. The receptors were sampled from a pool of human donors with HIV. Both conserved end residues are part of each CDR3. A D gene is named only where the DNA matches it firmly.

CDR3 protein	D gene	V gene	J gene
CAISPGGGPTGELFF	NA	TRBV10-3	TRBJ2-2
CASIPTPGANVLTF	NA	TRBV5-1	TRBJ2-6
CASSLTRTLFGQDMNTEAFF	NA	TRBV11-2	TRBJ1-1
CASSYTGSNYGYTF	NA	TRBV6-5	TRBJ1-2
CASSSQVISSYEQYF	NA	TRBV7-2	TRBJ2-7
CASSILSGIVGSGNTIYF	NA	TRBV19	TRBJ1-3
CASRGDGTDTQYF	NA	TRBV2	TRBJ2-3
CSAHTGNGNTIYF	NA	TRBV29-1	TRBJ1-3
CASSPQSNYGYTF	NA	TRBV12-3/TRBV12-4	TRBJ1-2
CASSLNSGGAYEQYF	TRBD1	TRBV7-3	TRBJ2-7
CASSPPRASSYNEQFF	NA	TRBV7-2	TRBJ2-1